Below, one T cell receptor (beta chain) is given with its context. Germline values: CDR1 SEHNR, CDR2 FQNEAQ (reference sequence). The CDR3 runs 14 residues. Losses at the gene ends were 5 bases for V and 3 bases for J; bases not matched to a gene: 4. Original analysis: Estimation of nucleated cell counts relied on the amplification of reference gene primers. Libraries were prepared by immunoSEQ multiplex PCR; TCRdb keeps only in-frame clonotypes and omits some of them. V, J and clone size reflect that table, while D and trimming were determined from the DNA. The sample records 140,000 to 150,000 clones, about four fifths being singletons. The source of the sample is a study of blood T cell repertoires in COVID-19. Across the whole study: From the United States, Italy and Spain came samples of acute and convalescent COVID-19. In each case, the material was cDNA or gDNA derived from T cells, B-cell-depleted T cells, or PBMCs.

The sequenced material came from peripheral blood. V usage is TRBV7-9 and J usage is TRBJ2-3; TRBD1 agrees at 8 bases. The receptor was derived from a man between 65 and 85 years old who had recovered from COVID-19. The CDR3 nucleotides are TGTGCCAGCAGCGATGGACAGGGTACAGATACGCAGTATTTT. It encodes CASSDGQGTDTQYF. The full variable domain, in which reference TRBV7-9 and TRBJ2-3 provide the parts outside the CDR3, is DTGVSQNPRHKITKRGQNVTFRCDPISEHNRLYWYRQTLGQGPEFLTYFQNEAQLEKSRLLSDRFSAERPKGSFSTLEIQRTEQGDSAMYLCASSDGQGTDTQYFGPGTRLTVL.